These T cell receptor beta chains were read from a single sample in a study of T cell responses to AZD1222 COVID-19 vaccine. Sequencing used immunoSEQ multiplex PCR; TCRdb keeps in-frame clones, though not all of them. Seen here are some 130,000 clones, less than 95% observed once, and the top ten hold around 2.7%. The sequenced sample was peripheral blood, obtained on day 0 of AZD1222 vaccination. The receptors were gathered from an adult in good health. Both conserved end residues are part of each CDR3. The D gene is left open where the match is weak. For some rows the clone size is stated as once, few or many, or as a class when expanded; others skip it.

clone size	V gene	J gene	D gene	CDR3 DNA	CDR3 protein
-	TRBV27	TRBJ1-5	-	TGTGCCAGCAGTTTGGAGGGGGGGTCTCAGCCCCAGCATTTT	CASSLEGGSQPQHF
-	TRBV11-2	TRBJ2-5	-	TGTGCCAGCAGGACGACAGGGGAGGGGACCCAGTACTTC	CASRTTGEGTQYF
few	TRBV6-5	TRBJ1-1	-	TGTGCCAGCAGGAGAACGACAGCCTGGACTGAAGCTTTCTTT	CASRRTTAWTEAFF
once	TRBV19	TRBJ2-2	-	TGTGCCAGTAGGAGACCCGAGGGGGGCAGGAACACCGGGGAGCTGTTTTTT	CASRRPEGGRNTGELFF
once	TRBV18	TRBJ2-1	-	TGTGCCAGCTCACCATGGGCCAATGAGCAGTTCTTC	CASSPWANEQFF
-	TRBV3-1/TRBV3-2	TRBJ2-7	-	TGTGCCAGCAGCCAAGCCCTCGGCTTCTCCTACGAGCAGTACTTC	CASSQALGFSYEQYF
-	TRBV30	TRBJ1-1	-	TGTGCCTGGAGTGAGGGACCGGAGGCTTTCTTT	CAWSEGPEAFF
once	TRBV9	TRBJ1-6	TRBD1	TGTGCCAGCAGCGTACATATTGAGGGGTCAGGGGGTTTCTCACCCCTCCACTTT	CASSVHIEGSGGFSPLHF
once	TRBV6-5	TRBJ1-2	TRBD1	TGTGCCAGCAGAGCGTGGGGACAGGGGCGGTGGGGCTACACCTTC	CASRAWGQGRWGYTF
-	TRBV6-5	TRBJ1-3	-	TGTGCCAGCAAGACGGATGGAAACACCATATATTTT	CASKTDGNTIYF
-	TRBV11-2	TRBJ2-7	-	TGTGCCAGCAGCTTTATCAGGGGCGACGAGCAGTACTTC	CASSFIRGDEQYF
few	TRBV27	TRBJ2-7	-	TGTGCCAGCAGTTTAAGTCGTAGCGATGGCTACGAGCAGTACTTC	CASSLSRSDGYEQYF
-	TRBV14	TRBJ2-1	-	TGTGCCAGCAGCCAAGTGTACAATGAGCAGTTCTTC	CASSQVYNEQFF
-	TRBV11-3	TRBJ1-6	-	TGTGCCAGCAGCTCCGCATTTAGGGTGGATTCACCCCTCCACTTT	CASSSAFRVDSPLHF
-	TRBV5-4	TRBJ2-7	-	TGTGCCAGCAGCTTGGGGTCTAGAGTAGGGGTGAGCGAGCAGTACTTC	CASSLGSRVGVSEQYF
-	TRBV9	TRBJ2-7	-	TGTGCCAGCAGCCCTAACTTCTACGAGCAGTACTTC	CASSPNFYEQYF
once	TRBV10-1	TRBJ2-7	-	TGCGCCAGCAGTCGAGCTAAGGTTCAGGACGAGCAGTACTTC	CASSRAKVQDEQYF
-	TRBV5-1	TRBJ2-7	-	TGCGCCAGCAGCTTGGGAGGGTACGAGCAGTACTTC	CASSLGGYEQYF
few	TRBV28	TRBJ2-3	-	TGTGCCAGCAGTTGCGAGAGAAACACGACCTACACAGATACGCAGTATTTT	CASSCERNTTYTDTQYF
-	TRBV5-1	TRBJ2-3	-	TGCGCCAGCAGCTTGAGGGGACCACGCACAGATACGCAGTATTTT	CASSLRGPRTDTQYF
few	TRBV19	TRBJ1-5	-	TGTGCCAGTAGGCAACAGGGAGGGGGCAATCAGCCCCAGCATTTT	CASRQQGGGNQPQHF
-	TRBV7-2	TRBJ2-7	TRBD2	TGTGCCAGCAGCCAACTCAGCGGGAGAGCGTACGAGCAGTACTTC	CASSQLSGRAYEQYF
-	TRBV2	TRBJ2-6	-	TGTGCCAGCAACGACAGTCCCCCCTGGGCCAACGTCCTGACTTTC	CASNDSPPWANVLTF
once	TRBV2	TRBJ2-5	-	TGTGCCAGCAGTGACAGGGGTGAGACCCAGTACTTC	CASSDRGETQYF
-	TRBV28	TRBJ1-5	-	TGTGCCAGCAGTCCCGCGGTTCAGCCCCAGCATTTT	CASSPAVQPQHF
-	TRBV28	TRBJ1-5	-	TGTGCCAGCAGTTCTGGGTCGGGCAATCAGCCCCAGCATTTT	CASSSGSGNQPQHF
-	TRBV4-3	TRBJ1-2	-	TGCGCCAGCAGCCAAGATTTGGGGGTTGGCTATGGCTACACCTTC	CASSQDLGVGYGYTF
-	TRBV7-2	TRBJ1-2	-	TGTGCCAGCAGCTTAGGGGTGGGATATGGCTACACCTTC	CASSLGVGYGYTF
-	TRBV28	TRBJ2-1	-	TGTGCCAGCAGTTTAGGGGGGGCGTACAATGAGCAGTTCTTC	CASSLGGAYNEQFF
-	TRBV9	TRBJ1-2	TRBD1	TGTGCCAGCAGCGTAGGACAGGGCGGGGGCTACACCTTC	CASSVGQGGGYTF
-	TRBV3-1/TRBV3-2	TRBJ1-2	TRBD1	TGTGCCAGCAGCCACATTATCAACCGGGACAGGAATAACTATGGCTACACCTTC	CASSHIINRDRNNYGYTF
-	TRBV14	TRBJ2-1	TRBD2	TGTGCCAGCAGCCAAGTCTCTAGCGGGAGGGGTGAGCAGTTCTTC	CASSQVSSGRGEQFF
-	TRBV7-3	TRBJ1-5	-	TGTGCCAGCAGCCCGCAGAGCAATCAGCCCCAGCATTTT	CASSPQSNQPQHF
-	TRBV4-1	TRBJ1-5	-	TGCGCCAGCAGCCAAGGGTCGGTAAAAGTTAGCAATCAGCCCCAGCATTTT	CASSQGSVKVSNQPQHF
-	TRBV19	TRBJ1-4	-	TGTGCCAGTAGCCTGCGGGGGGCTAATGAAAAACTGTTTTTT	CASSLRGANEKLFF
-	TRBV30	TRBJ1-1	-	TGTGCCTGGACACTTAGGAGCGAGTACACTGAAGCTTTCTTT	CAWTLRSEYTEAFF
-	TRBV5-6	TRBJ2-6	-	TGTGCCAGCAGTTGGTTCTCTGGGGCCAACGTCCTGACTTTC	CASSWFSGANVLTF